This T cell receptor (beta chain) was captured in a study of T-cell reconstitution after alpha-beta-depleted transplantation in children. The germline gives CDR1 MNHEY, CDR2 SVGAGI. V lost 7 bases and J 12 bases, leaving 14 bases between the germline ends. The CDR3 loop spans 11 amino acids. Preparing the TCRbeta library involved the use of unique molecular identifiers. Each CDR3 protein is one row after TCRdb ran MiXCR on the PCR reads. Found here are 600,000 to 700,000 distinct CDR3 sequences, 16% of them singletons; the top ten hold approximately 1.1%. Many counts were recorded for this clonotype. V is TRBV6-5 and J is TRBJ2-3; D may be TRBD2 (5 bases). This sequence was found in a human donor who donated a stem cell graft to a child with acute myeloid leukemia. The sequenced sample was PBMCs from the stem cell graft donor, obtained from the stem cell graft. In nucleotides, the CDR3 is TGTGCCAGCACCCAAGGAGGTAGCCAGTATTTT. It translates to CASTQGGSQYF.